The rows below give T cell receptor beta chains drawn from one sample of a study of blood T cell repertoires in COVID-19. TCRdb's copy holds only in-frame clones and misses some; the assay was immunoSEQ multiplex PCR. Among about 170,000 clones listed, 70% to 90% were seen once. Sequenced sample: peripheral blood. These receptors all stem from a man in his forties or fifties with active or convalescent COVID-19. The CDR3 runs from the conserved cysteine through the conserved F or W. A D gene is named only where the DNA matches it firmly. Only part of the rows carry a size: once, few, many, or a class if the clone is expanded.

cdr3_aa: CASSQPRGNRRGTGNTIYF
cdr3_nt: TGCGCCAGCAGTCAACCGAGGGGGAACAGACGAGGGACTGGAAACACCATATATTTT
d_call: -
clone_size: few
v_call: TRBV23-1
j_call: TRBJ1-3

cdr3_aa: CSARDFRTGF
cdr3_nt: TGCAGTGCTAGAGATTTCCGGACAGGCTTC
d_call: TRBD1
clone_size: -
v_call: TRBV20-1
j_call: TRBJ1-2

cdr3_aa: CASSLVAGVNQETQYF
cdr3_nt: TGTGCCAGCAGCTTAGTTGCGGGAGTTAACCAAGAGACCCAGTACTTC
d_call: TRBD2
clone_size: -
v_call: TRBV7-6
j_call: TRBJ2-5

cdr3_aa: CASSPSGNTIYF
cdr3_nt: TGTGCCAGCAGCCCTTCTGGAAACACCATATATTTT
d_call: -
clone_size: -
v_call: TRBV7-2
j_call: TRBJ1-3

cdr3_aa: CASSPSGINYGYTF
cdr3_nt: TGTGCCAGCAGTCCATCGGGAATTAACTATGGCTACACCTTC
d_call: -
clone_size: -
v_call: TRBV7-2
j_call: TRBJ1-2

cdr3_aa: CARAGGGSDLSYNEQFF
cdr3_nt: TGTGCCAGAGCGGGAGGGGGCAGCGACTTATCCTACAATGAGCAGTTCTTC
d_call: TRBD2
clone_size: -
v_call: TRBV30
j_call: TRBJ2-1

cdr3_aa: CASILGWGPNYGYTF
cdr3_nt: TGTGCCAGCATCTTGGGATGGGGGCCCAACTATGGCTACACCTTC
d_call: -
clone_size: -
v_call: TRBV6-5
j_call: TRBJ1-2

cdr3_aa: CASHFSGGHTGELFF
cdr3_nt: TGTGCCAGCCATTTTAGCGGGGGGCACACCGGGGAGCTGTTTTTT
d_call: TRBD2
clone_size: -
v_call: TRBV2
j_call: TRBJ2-2

cdr3_aa: CATSDTGGSYNEQFF
cdr3_nt: TGTGCCACCAGTGATACAGGGGGATCTTACAATGAGCAGTTCTTC
d_call: TRBD1
clone_size: -
v_call: TRBV24-1
j_call: TRBJ2-1

cdr3_aa: CASRTFYQGQDTGELFF
cdr3_nt: TGTGCCAGTAGGACATTCTATCAGGGACAAGACACCGGGGAGCTGTTTTTT
d_call: -
clone_size: -
v_call: TRBV19
j_call: TRBJ2-2

cdr3_aa: CASSSTSGYQETQYF
cdr3_nt: TGTGCCAGCAGCTCGACTAGCGGATACCAAGAGACCCAGTACTTC
d_call: TRBD2
clone_size: -
v_call: TRBV7-2
j_call: TRBJ2-5

cdr3_aa: CASSGDPGTSYNEQFF
cdr3_nt: TGTGCCAGCAGCGGGGACCCCGGGACTTCTTACAATGAGCAGTTCTTC
d_call: -
clone_size: -
v_call: TRBV9
j_call: TRBJ2-1

cdr3_aa: CAISAGTGVNNQPQHF
cdr3_nt: TGTGCCATCAGCGCCGGGACAGGGGTTAACAATCAGCCCCAGCATTTT
d_call: TRBD1
clone_size: once
v_call: TRBV10-3
j_call: TRBJ1-5

cdr3_aa: CAWSVEIVITGAALPGYTF
cdr3_nt: TGTGCCTGGAGTGTCGAAATAGTGATTACAGGGGCCGCCCTCCCTGGCTACACCTTC
d_call: TRBD1
clone_size: few
v_call: TRBV30
j_call: TRBJ1-2

cdr3_aa: CASSQVGRRGREKLFF
cdr3_nt: TGCGCCAGCAGCCAAGTCGGGCGCAGGGGTCGAGAAAAACTGTTTTTT
d_call: -
clone_size: -
v_call: TRBV4-1
j_call: TRBJ1-4

cdr3_aa: CSVASGMGNEQFF
cdr3_nt: TGCAGCGTTGCTAGCGGGATGGGGAATGAGCAGTTCTTC
d_call: TRBD2
clone_size: -
v_call: TRBV29-1
j_call: TRBJ2-1

cdr3_aa: CAISGNRDSLTF
cdr3_nt: TGTGCCATCAGTGGAAACAGGGATTCCTTGACCTTC
d_call: -
clone_size: once
v_call: TRBV10-3
j_call: TRBJ1-2

cdr3_aa: CASSIQAYYTF
cdr3_nt: TGTGCCAGTAGTATACAGGCGTACTACACCTTC
d_call: -
clone_size: -
v_call: TRBV19
j_call: TRBJ1-2

cdr3_aa: CASSYFRVGNQPQHF
cdr3_nt: TGTGCCAGCAGTTACTTCAGGGTCGGCAATCAGCCCCAGCATTTT
d_call: -
clone_size: -
v_call: TRBV6-6
j_call: TRBJ1-5

cdr3_aa: CATSRAGTSGRNTQYF
cdr3_nt: TGTGCCACCAGCAGAGCTGGGACTAGCGGACGTAATACGCAGTATTTT
d_call: TRBD2
clone_size: -
v_call: TRBV15
j_call: TRBJ2-3

cdr3_aa: CASSVSGRGGKETQYF
cdr3_nt: TGTGCCAGCAGCGTAAGCGGGAGGGGAGGTAAAGAGACCCAGTACTTC
d_call: TRBD2
clone_size: -
v_call: TRBV9
j_call: TRBJ2-5

cdr3_aa: CASSLFRERRQPQHF
cdr3_nt: TGTGCCAGCAGCTTGTTCAGGGAAAGGCGTCAGCCCCAGCATTTT
d_call: -
clone_size: -
v_call: TRBV5-4
j_call: TRBJ1-5

cdr3_aa: CASSRRGQETQYF
cdr3_nt: TGTGCCAGCAGCCGCCGGGGCCAAGAGACCCAGTACTTC
d_call: -
clone_size: -
v_call: TRBV4-2
j_call: TRBJ2-5

cdr3_aa: CASSLGATMNTEAFF
cdr3_nt: TGTGCCAGCAGCCTTGGGGCAACCATGAACACTGAAGCTTTCTTT
d_call: -
clone_size: once
v_call: TRBV3-1/TRBV3-2
j_call: TRBJ1-1

cdr3_aa: CASSEVQGERSPLHF
cdr3_nt: TGTGCCAGCAGTGAAGTACAGGGAGAACGATCACCCCTCCACTTT
d_call: -
clone_size: -
v_call: TRBV6-1
j_call: TRBJ1-6

cdr3_aa: CASSGTGEVYEQYF
cdr3_nt: TGTGCCAGCTCTGGGACAGGGGAAGTTTACGAGCAGTACTTC
d_call: TRBD1
clone_size: -
v_call: TRBV2
j_call: TRBJ2-7

cdr3_aa: CASSFVGGRAGNEQFF
cdr3_nt: TGTGCCAGCAGCTTCGTTGGCGGGAGGGCCGGTAATGAGCAGTTCTTC
d_call: TRBD2
clone_size: -
v_call: TRBV11-3
j_call: TRBJ2-1

cdr3_aa: CASSEGGKADTQYF
cdr3_nt: TGTGCCAGCTCCGAGGGGGGGAAGGCAGATACGCAGTATTTT
d_call: -
clone_size: few
v_call: TRBV18
j_call: TRBJ2-3

cdr3_aa: CASSLANRAYGYTF
cdr3_nt: TGTGCCAGCAGCTTAGCGAACAGAGCCTATGGCTACACCTTC
d_call: -
clone_size: -
v_call: TRBV7-8
j_call: TRBJ1-2

cdr3_aa: CASSSTTYEQFF
cdr3_nt: TGTGCCAGCAGTTCCACGACTTATGAGCAGTTCTTC
d_call: -
clone_size: -
v_call: TRBV28
j_call: TRBJ2-1

cdr3_aa: CASSLGQGPYEQYF
cdr3_nt: TGTGCCAGCAGCCTCGGACAGGGTCCCTACGAGCAGTACTTC
d_call: TRBD1
clone_size: -
v_call: TRBV3-1/TRBV3-2
j_call: TRBJ2-7

cdr3_aa: CASSVASGVQETQYF
cdr3_nt: TGTGCCAGCAGCGTTGCTAGCGGGGTACAAGAGACCCAGTACTTC
d_call: TRBD2
clone_size: -
v_call: TRBV9
j_call: TRBJ2-5

cdr3_aa: CASSMEGLRQETQYF
cdr3_nt: TGTGCCAGTAGTATGGAGGGTTTGCGCCAAGAGACCCAGTACTTC
d_call: -
clone_size: once
v_call: TRBV19
j_call: TRBJ2-5

cdr3_aa: CASSLEGAGGEQYF
cdr3_nt: TGCGCCAGCAGCTTGGAGGGGGCGGGCGGCGAGCAGTACTTC
d_call: TRBD1
clone_size: once
v_call: TRBV5-1
j_call: TRBJ2-7

cdr3_aa: CATSSRTEFTGELFF
cdr3_nt: TGTGCCACCAGCAGTAGGACTGAGTTCACCGGGGAGCTGTTTTTT
d_call: -
clone_size: -
v_call: TRBV15
j_call: TRBJ2-2

cdr3_aa: CASSIGGTGVRTYEQYF
cdr3_nt: TGTGCCAGTAGTATAGGTGGGACAGGTGTACGGACCTACGAGCAGTACTTC
d_call: TRBD1
clone_size: -
v_call: TRBV19
j_call: TRBJ2-7

cdr3_aa: CASSAGGKLFF
cdr3_nt: TGTGCCAGCAGTGCTGGGGGCAAACTGTTTTTT
d_call: -
clone_size: -
v_call: TRBV28
j_call: TRBJ1-4

cdr3_aa: CATSRDFSGISGNTIYF
cdr3_nt: TGTGCCACCAGCAGAGATTTTTCAGGGATCTCTGGAAACACCATATATTTT
d_call: -
clone_size: -
v_call: TRBV15
j_call: TRBJ1-3

cdr3_aa: CASRLGFTLRDFPRATDTQYF
cdr3_nt: TGTGCCAGCCGCCTTGGTTTTACTCTCCGGGACTTCCCCCGTGCCACAGATACGCAGTATTTT
d_call: -
clone_size: -
v_call: TRBV28
j_call: TRBJ2-3

cdr3_aa: CASSQGRGSYEQYF
cdr3_nt: TGCGCCAGCAGCCAAGGCCGGGGATCCTACGAGCAGTACTTC
d_call: -
clone_size: -
v_call: TRBV4-3
j_call: TRBJ2-7

cdr3_aa: CASSVLGAHSNQPQHF
cdr3_nt: TGTGCCAGCAGTGTTCTGGGGGCTCATAGCAATCAGCCCCAGCATTTT
d_call: -
clone_size: -
v_call: TRBV2
j_call: TRBJ1-5

cdr3_aa: CASSSGTGAYGYTF
cdr3_nt: TGTGCCAGCAGCTCCGGGACAGGCGCCTATGGCTACACCTTC
d_call: TRBD1
clone_size: -
v_call: TRBV7-9
j_call: TRBJ1-2

cdr3_aa: CASGTGAPLHF
cdr3_nt: TGTGCCAGCGGAACAGGCGCACCCCTCCACTTT
d_call: -
clone_size: -
v_call: TRBV5-4
j_call: TRBJ1-6

cdr3_aa: CATTRTGGPYNEQFF
cdr3_nt: TGTGCCACCACCCGCACGGGAGGGCCGTACAATGAGCAGTTCTTC
d_call: TRBD2
clone_size: -
v_call: TRBV10-3
j_call: TRBJ2-1

cdr3_aa: CASSQTYRSTNTEAFF
cdr3_nt: TGTGCCAGCAGCCAGACATACAGGTCCACGAACACTGAAGCTTTCTTT
d_call: -
clone_size: once
v_call: TRBV4-2
j_call: TRBJ1-1

cdr3_aa: CASSPRGGTEAFF
cdr3_nt: TGTGCCAGCTCACCAAGGGGAGGCACTGAAGCTTTCTTT
d_call: -
clone_size: -
v_call: TRBV18
j_call: TRBJ1-1

cdr3_aa: CASSPVGAGLRSTGELFF
cdr3_nt: TGCGCCAGCAGCCCAGTAGGGGCGGGGTTAAGGAGCACCGGGGAGCTGTTTTTT
d_call: -
clone_size: -
v_call: TRBV4-1
j_call: TRBJ2-2

cdr3_aa: CSAGGGRGDNEQFF
cdr3_nt: TGCAGCGCGGGGGGCGGCAGGGGGGACAATGAGCAGTTCTTC
d_call: -
clone_size: -
v_call: TRBV29-1
j_call: TRBJ2-1

cdr3_aa: CASSRSGHNEQFF
cdr3_nt: TGTGCCAGCAGCCGTAGCGGACACAATGAGCAGTTCTTC
d_call: -
clone_size: -
v_call: TRBV11-3
j_call: TRBJ2-1

cdr3_aa: CASSNDRGGNTIYF
cdr3_nt: TGTGCCAGCAGTAATGACAGGGGTGGTAACACCATATATTTT
d_call: TRBD1
clone_size: -
v_call: TRBV9
j_call: TRBJ1-3

cdr3_aa: CSVALAGGEQFF
cdr3_nt: TGCAGCGTTGCGCTAGCGGGGGGGGAGCAGTTCTTC
d_call: TRBD2
clone_size: -
v_call: TRBV29-1
j_call: TRBJ2-1

cdr3_aa: CAIPGSPGANVLTF
cdr3_nt: TGTGCCATACCAGGGTCCCCTGGGGCCAACGTCCTGACTTTC
d_call: -
clone_size: -
v_call: TRBV10-3
j_call: TRBJ2-6

cdr3_aa: CASTAGFETQYF
cdr3_nt: TGCGCCAGCACCGCGGGGTTCGAGACCCAGTACTTC
d_call: -
clone_size: -
v_call: TRBV5-1
j_call: TRBJ2-5

cdr3_aa: CASSLSPDRSSYNSPLHF
cdr3_nt: TGTGCCAGCAGCTTGTCCCCCGACAGGAGCTCCTATAATTCACCCCTCCACTTT
d_call: -
clone_size: -
v_call: TRBV5-6
j_call: TRBJ1-6

cdr3_aa: CASSETTLRATQYF
cdr3_nt: TGTGCCAGCAGTGAAACGACCCTGAGGGCGACCCAGTACTTC
d_call: -
clone_size: -
v_call: TRBV2
j_call: TRBJ2-5